The present T cell receptor (beta chain) was sequenced within a study of regulatory T cells in long-lasting Graves disease listed by TCRdb under 2021. Regarding the study in general: In the newly diagnosed Graves' disease group, patients had been taking antithyroid drugs for less than 3 months. Peripheral blood TCR sequencing and RNA sequencing compared persistent Graves' disease patients with newly diagnosed Graves' disease patients. The study took place in China and was registered as a clinical trial. A total of 33 samples underwent TCR sequencing, from about 13 patients with persistent Graves' disease and roughly 20 patients with newly diagnosed Graves' disease. The investigation overall reported the following: Compared with newly diagnosed patients, patients with persistent Graves' disease had lower TCR Shannon entropy and fewer highly expanded clones, which suggests clonal expansion. TRBV28, TRBJ1-2 and TRBJ2-5 were preferentially used in persistent disease, while TRBV20-1 and TRBJ2-1 were favored in newly diagnosed disease. Persistent patients shared more public clonotypes among themselves (approximately 2,500) than newly diagnosed patients did (over 950). As a limitation, the authors acknowledged that the small sample size may reduce accuracy. Sequencing and analysis were restricted to the TCR beta chain. Because the primary lesion, thyroid tissue, could not be accessed, the study looked at peripheral blood alone.

The table lists this clonotype with many counts. Its antigen remains undetermined. Base quality data are lacking; no much larger clone is found one base away. Relative to germline, V is missing 4 bases and J is missing 4 bases, with 8 bases of the junction outside any gene match. From a lookup of the germline V gene, CDR1 and CDR2 are SGHDT and YYEEEE. Taken from cysteine to phenylalanine, the CDR3 has 15 residues. The kept DNA is CDR3 alone, 45 bases in frame from the first base. Receptor amplification or capture employed multiplex PCR. Sequencing used an Illumina HiSeq 4000. CDR3 regions were amplified by Arm-PCR with iRepertoire HTBI primers to construct TCR beta libraries. PCR products were gel purified before sequencing. The source study handled its data this way. A total of under 80 TRBV and some 15 TRBJ segments were identified across samples and were used for gene usage analysis of CDR3 amino acid clonotypes. COPE and FqMerger were used to merge filtered high-quality paired reads into contigs. BLAST was used to align contigs to IMGT TRBV, TRBD and TRBJ reference genes, with CDR3 defined following IMGT. Clonotypes above 0.1% frequency were classified as highly expanded clones. Shannon entropy was used to measure repertoire diversity, and the Gini coefficient was used to measure V-J evenness. A clonotype found in more than one individual was treated as public. The raw public reads went through TCRdb reprocessing: fastp at Q25, MiXCR clone calling, in-frame beta chains kept. Each CDR3 protein appears once, grouped with its most common genes and DNA. The V and J calls and clone size come from TCRdb's table, not from the authors' own analysis. The sample table lists more than 300,000 distinct CDR3 sequences, 15% to 19% of them with a count of one. The ten biggest clones cover about 24% of the sample.

What the time point label conveys for this sample: newly diagnosed GD, antithyroid drugs for less than 3 months. For both TCR sequencing and RNA sequencing, RNA was extracted from PBMCs using TRIzol. The diagnosis of Graves' disease followed American Thyroid Association guidelines. Patients were recruited from an endocrinology department in Xi'an, China. Each patient gave approximately 10 milliliters of peripheral blood, collected in an EDTA anticoagulant tube. PBMCs were isolated by Ficoll Paque Plus density gradient separation without further T cell sorting. RNA quality was checked with an Agilent 2100 Bioanalyzer and agarose gel, and concentration with a NanoDrop 2000.

Sequenced material: peripheral blood mononuclear cells (PBMCs), taken at new diagnosis, from a patient treated with antithyroid drugs. This clonotype originated in a female donor with Graves disease. The rearranged chain carries TRBV5-6 and TRBJ1-2, with 9 middle bases fitting TRBD1. The nucleotides read TGTGCCAGCAGCCTCCGGGACAGGGACTCCTATGGCTACACCTTC. This yields the protein CASSLRDRDSYGYTF.